The present TCR beta chain was sequenced within a study of CD8+CD57+ T cells in acquired aplastic anemia. Overall study: DNA recovered from sorted CD4+ and CD8+ cells had a mean of approximately 3.5 ug.

It was genomic DNA that served as the template for profiling TCR beta VDJ and CDR3. MiXCR was run by TCRdb on the reads, yielding one entry per CDR3 protein. The sample carries about 130,000 distinct CDR3 sequences, over 45% recorded once. The sample holds many counts of this clonotype. The antigen is undetermined. Findings and caveats of the study: Almost 30 CD8+ CDR3 sequences occurred in both the patients and the controls.

The sample taken for sequencing was sorted CD4+, CD8+, or CD8+CD57+ T cells (not recorded which) from PBMCs. This clonotype was sampled from a human donor in good health, serving as a control.

As DNA, the CDR3 is TGTGCCAGTAGTATAGCCCGGCAGGTAGGGGAGACCCAGTACTTC. Translating gives CASSIARQVGETQYF. The rearrangement uses TRBV19 and TRBJ2-5, with D unclear. The CDR3 is 15 amino acids. The V end lost 1 base, the J end lost 5 bases, and 14 bases lay between the germline ends. Germline V gives CDR1 LNHDA, CDR2 SQIVND (reference sequence).